Here is one T cell receptor (beta chain) with its context. Its antigen is still unknown. The data were taken from a study of T cell responses to AZD1222 COVID-19 vaccine. V trimming: 1 base; J trimming: 3 bases; junction bases outside the gene matches: 20. CDR3 size: 20 residues. The germline gives CDR1 SGHRS, CDR2 YFSETQ. Study-level findings and limits: Only after the peak T cell response were repertoires sampled.

Using immunoSEQ multiplex PCR, the repertoire was profiled, and TCRdb retains in-frame clones only, with some absent. The top ten hold roughly 8.5% of the sample, which has under 30,000 clones, about 88% seen once. The sample in question was peripheral blood, obtained 28 days after the second AZD1222 dose. This receptor was identified in an adult who received the AZD1222 COVID-19 vaccine. The V gene is TRBV5-1, the J gene TRBJ2-3, with 7 nucleotides matching TRBD2. The DNA for the CDR3 is TGCGCCAGCAGCTTGAGGTTCGGTGGCGGGAGAAGTCTTAGAACAGATACGCAGTATTTT. This sequence encodes CASSLRFGGGRSLRTDTQYF.